This TCR beta chain emerged from a study of cytomegalovirus exposure and HLA in healthy donors. With respect to this clone: Its target is not known.

This PCR relied on a set of 60 Vbeta primers and 13 Jbeta primers. Assay used: immunoSEQ multiplex PCR; TCRdb lists only in-frame clones, some missing. The sample lists about 300,000 clones; 70% to 90% were seen once. The germline V gene has CDR1 SGHTA and CDR2 FQGTGA. This CDR3 contains 11 residues. Between the trimmed V and J ends, which lost 3 bases and 7 bases, there was a span of 7 bases. Overall study findings and caveats: Presence/absence analysis assumed near-uniform sequencing depth across donors. In a later analysis, parvovirus B19, influenza, CMV and Epstein-Barr virus appeared linked to several top co-occurrence clusters. It is likely that the observed cluster of highly shared sequence variants was a sequencing artifact. Most TCRs appeared rarely, but some public TCRs recurred in many donors.

Sequenced input: PBMCs. This TCR was recovered from a man aged 40-50 years in good health and CMV-seropositive. The chain couples TRBV7-3 to TRBJ2-7; D may be TRBD1 (5 bases). The CDR3 nucleotides read TGTGCCAGCAGCTTGGGGCAGGAGCAGTACTTC. Translated, it gives CASSLGQEQYF. Drawing the rest from reference TRBV7-3 and TRBJ2-7, the complete variable domain is GAGVSQTPSNKVTEKGKYVELRCDPISGHTALYWYRQSLGQGPEFLIYFQGTGAADDSGLPNDRFFAVRPEGSVSTLKIQRTERGDSAVYLCASSLGQEQYFGPGTRLTVT.